Sequencing of this T cell receptor beta chain was carried out in a study of control samples from healthy donors and cancer patients. The germline V gene encodes CDR1 DFQATT and CDR2 SNEGSKA (reference sequence). The CDR3 has 13 amino acids. Germline trimming cut 3 bases from V and 7 bases from J; bases unmatched to any gene: 6. Profiled with immunoSEQ multiplex PCR; TCRdb holds only in-frame clones, not every one. The sample lists 120,000 or so clones, 88% occurring once. A single count supports this clone. V usage is TRBV20-1 and J usage is TRBJ2-5, with 9 bases that match TRBD1. Sequences were obtained from PBMCs. This receptor was taken from a woman aged 55 to 70 with lung cancer. The CDR3, as DNA: TGCAGTGCTAGTGGGGACAGGGAATGGACCCAGTACTTC. Its protein is CSASGDREWTQYF.